This TCR beta chain was sequenced for a study of blood T cell repertoires in COVID-19. Overall study context: Acute and convalescent COVID-19 samples came from the United States, Italy and Spain.

CDR3 length: 18 amino acids. TCRdb's copy holds only in-frame clones and misses some; the assay was immunoSEQ multiplex PCR. In the table there are 30,000 to 40,000 clones, around 90% of which are singletons. The sequence was obtained from a woman aged 25 to 45 in a cohort sampled during active COVID-19. The sample comprised peripheral blood. The chain links TRBV21-1 to TRBJ2-7; TRBD2, the D gene given by the table, was not confirmed from the DNA. TRBV21-1 is noted as a pseudogene. CDR3 loop: CASSLPGLAGERPYEQYF. CDR3 sequence (DNA): TGTGCCAGCAGCCTACCGGGACTAGCGGGAGAGAGACCTTACGAGCAGTACTTC.